The present T cell receptor beta chain was sequenced within a study of response to subunit inactivated influenza vaccine. CDR3 length equals 17 residues. Trimming stripped 0 bases from V and 0 bases from J, with 12 bases between. Germline V CDR1 and CDR2: DFQATT, SNEGSKA (reference sequence). Using its own MiXCR run on the RT-PCR reads, TCRdb lists one record per CDR3 protein. Among just under 550,000 distinct CDR3 sequences, under 30% were seen once, and the ten largest hold 2.8%. The same sample was also used in a study of T cells expressing NK-cell markers. That source notes: TCR beta cDNA was generated via 5'RACE template switching incorporating UMIs.

This sequence joins TRBV20-1 and TRBJ1-6, with TRBD1 as a possible D gene (5 bases). The TCR comes from a man aged 50 or older who received an inactivated influenza vaccine. Source: CD4+ T cells sorted from PBMCs, taken about 13 days after vaccination. The CDR3 loop reads CSAREWGRSSYNSPLHF. CDR3 in DNA: TGCAGTGCTAGAGAGTGGGGCAGGAGCTCCTATAATTCACCCCTCCACTTT.